The rows below give T cell receptor beta chains drawn from one sample of a study of blood T cell repertoires in COVID-19. Libraries were prepared by immunoSEQ multiplex PCR; TCRdb keeps only in-frame clonotypes and omits some of them. The table has about 110,000 clones, roughly 85% seen once; the top ten hold roughly 20%. Sequenced: peripheral blood. The receptors originated from a woman aged 60-70 years with acute or convalescent COVID-19. The CDR3 runs from the conserved cysteine through the conserved F or W. Each record gives: D gene, clone size, V gene, J gene, CDR3 DNA, CDR3 protein. A D gene is named only where the DNA matches it firmly. Rows give clone size only sometimes, using once, few, many, or a class for an expanded clone.

d_gene: TRBD1
abundance: .
v_gene: TRBV28
j_gene: TRBJ1-2
CDR3nt: TGTGCCAGCAGGCGACAGGGGACGAATGGCTACACCTTC
CDR3aa: CASRRQGTNGYTF

d_gene: .
abundance: .
v_gene: TRBV18
j_gene: TRBJ2-5
CDR3nt: TGTGCCAGCTCACCGCGACAGGGCGGAGGGGAGACCCAGTACTTC
CDR3aa: CASSPRQGGGETQYF

d_gene: .
abundance: once
v_gene: TRBV14
j_gene: TRBJ1-3
CDR3nt: TGTGCCAGCAGTCTGTCGGGGGGGAACACCATATATTTT
CDR3aa: CASSLSGGNTIYF

d_gene: .
abundance: .
v_gene: TRBV28
j_gene: TRBJ1-2
CDR3nt: TGTGCCAGCAAGGGAGGCGGTCCGAACTATGGCTACACCTTC
CDR3aa: CASKGGGPNYGYTF

d_gene: TRBD1
abundance: .
v_gene: TRBV6-5
j_gene: TRBJ1-5
CDR3nt: TGTGCCAGCAGCAAAGGACAGGGCAACAATCAGCCCCAGCATTTT
CDR3aa: CASSKGQGNNQPQHF

d_gene: TRBD1
abundance: .
v_gene: TRBV7-6
j_gene: TRBJ2-1
CDR3nt: TGTGCCAGCAGCTTAGGCGGACAGGGATCGGATGAGCAGTTCTTC
CDR3aa: CASSLGGQGSDEQFF

d_gene: TRBD1
abundance: .
v_gene: TRBV7-9
j_gene: TRBJ2-3
CDR3nt: TGTGCCAGCAGCCCGTGGGACAGGCGCACAGATACGCAGTATTTT
CDR3aa: CASSPWDRRTDTQYF

d_gene: .
abundance: few
v_gene: TRBV27
j_gene: TRBJ1-4
CDR3nt: TGTGCCAGCAGTTTATCTTCCCACTATAATGAAAAACTGTTTTTT
CDR3aa: CASSLSSHYNEKLFF

d_gene: .
abundance: .
v_gene: TRBV7-9
j_gene: TRBJ1-2
CDR3nt: TGTGCCAGCAGCAATGAACAGGGAAGAAGATGGACCTTC
CDR3aa: CASSNEQGRRWTF

d_gene: .
abundance: .
v_gene: TRBV4-3
j_gene: TRBJ1-1
CDR3nt: TGCGCCAGCAGCCAAGATTACGGTGGCACTGAAGCTTTCTTT
CDR3aa: CASSQDYGGTEAFF

d_gene: .
abundance: .
v_gene: TRBV28
j_gene: TRBJ1-3
CDR3nt: TGTGCCAGCTCCGTGGGGAGGGCCTCTGGAAACACCATATATTTT
CDR3aa: CASSVGRASGNTIYF

d_gene: .
abundance: few
v_gene: TRBV15
j_gene: TRBJ2-1
CDR3nt: TGTGCCACCAGCAGGGAGGGGCTAGCAGTCTTTAATGAGCAGTTCTTC
CDR3aa: CATSREGLAVFNEQFF

d_gene: .
abundance: .
v_gene: TRBV11-3
j_gene: TRBJ2-1
CDR3nt: TGTGCCAGCAGCTTAGGCGGTCCTAGCTCCTACAATGAGCAGTTCTTC
CDR3aa: CASSLGGPSSYNEQFF

d_gene: TRBD1
abundance: .
v_gene: TRBV5-1
j_gene: TRBJ1-1
CDR3nt: TGCGCCAGCAGCTCTAACCACAGGGGGTTAGGTGAAGCTTTCTTT
CDR3aa: CASSSNHRGLGEAFF

d_gene: TRBD2
abundance: .
v_gene: TRBV5-4
j_gene: TRBJ2-1
CDR3nt: TGTGCCAGCAGCTCCTGGACTAGCGGGAGGCGGGGTGAGCAGTTCTTC
CDR3aa: CASSSWTSGRRGEQFF

d_gene: .
abundance: .
v_gene: TRBV5-1
j_gene: TRBJ1-6
CDR3nt: TGCGCCAGCAGCTCCGGGACAAGGGCAAATTCACCCCTCCACTTT
CDR3aa: CASSSGTRANSPLHF

d_gene: TRBD1
abundance: .
v_gene: TRBV9
j_gene: TRBJ1-2
CDR3nt: TGTGCCAGCAGCGTAACCGGGACAGGGGAAGTAGGCTACACCTTC
CDR3aa: CASSVTGTGEVGYTF

d_gene: TRBD2
abundance: .
v_gene: TRBV29-1
j_gene: TRBJ2-5
CDR3nt: TGCAGCTTCAAAGAGGTCTCCCGGGGGGGAGAGACCCAGTACTTC
CDR3aa: CSFKEVSRGGETQYF

d_gene: TRBD1
abundance: .
v_gene: TRBV29-1
j_gene: TRBJ1-4
CDR3nt: TGCAGCGTTGAAGAATGGACAGGAGGCAATGAAAAACTGTTTTTT
CDR3aa: CSVEEWTGGNEKLFF

d_gene: .
abundance: .
v_gene: TRBV2
j_gene: TRBJ1-2
CDR3nt: TGTGCCTCCCAGGCTCAGGGAACCTATGGCTACACCTTC
CDR3aa: CASQAQGTYGYTF

d_gene: .
abundance: .
v_gene: TRBV6-5
j_gene: TRBJ1-2
CDR3nt: TGTGCCAGCATGATAGGCGGAGATGGCTACACCTTC
CDR3aa: CASMIGGDGYTF

d_gene: .
abundance: .
v_gene: TRBV6-2/TRBV6-3
j_gene: TRBJ2-3
CDR3nt: TGTGCCAGCAGCCCAAGGCTAAAAGGTAGCGGAGGCAATGGGTATTTT
CDR3aa: CASSPRLKGSGGNGYF

d_gene: .
abundance: .
v_gene: TRBV9
j_gene: TRBJ2-1
CDR3nt: TGTGCCAGCAGGCGAACAACGGGACTCCCAACGACGGAGGATGAGCAGTTCTTC
CDR3aa: CASRRTTGLPTTEDEQFF

d_gene: TRBD2
abundance: .
v_gene: TRBV2
j_gene: TRBJ2-7
CDR3nt: TGTGCCAGCAGTGAAGCCGGGGGGGCGGTCTACGAGCAGTACTTC
CDR3aa: CASSEAGGAVYEQYF

d_gene: .
abundance: few
v_gene: TRBV19
j_gene: TRBJ1-1
CDR3nt: TGTGCCAGTCGAAGTTCGGGGGGGAGGACTGAAGCTTTCTTT
CDR3aa: CASRSSGGRTEAFF

d_gene: .
abundance: few
v_gene: TRBV30
j_gene: TRBJ1-6
CDR3nt: TGTGCCTGGAGCGGGGGACGGTCGGGTAATTCACCCCTCCACTTT
CDR3aa: CAWSGGRSGNSPLHF